Presented here are 7 T cell receptor beta chains from one specimen sequenced in a study of human T cells and chemical hapten exposure. TCRdb re-called the RACE reads through MiXCR, storing one row per CDR3 protein. The table has around 110,000 distinct CDR3 sequences, around 10% seen once. Time point of the sample: patch test 1, 2 weeks after DPC sensitization. Treatment denoted: therapeutic diphenylcyclopropenone sensitization with weekly scalp DPC. Sequenced here: whole blood, sampled in connection with sensitization to the hapten diphenylcyclopropenone (DPC). These receptors were obtained from a woman in her 50s with alopecia areata. Some clones in this sample may be carry-over from other donors' samples.

The chain links TRBV6-2 or TRBV6-3 to TRBJ1-1; D gene uncertain. The V end was cut by 5 bases, the J end by 0 bases, with 13 bases between. CDR3 length equals 15 residues. Germline lookup yields CDR1 MNHEY and CDR2 SVGEGT. CDR3 sequence (DNA): TGTGCCAGCAGTCGTAACGGGGAAATGAACACTGAAGCTTTCTTT. Amino acid sequence: CASSRNGEMNTEAFF.

The rearrangement joins TRBV11-2 to TRBJ2-3; TRBD2 might be the D (7 bases). Germline V lookup: CDR1 SGHAT, CDR2 FQNNGV. The CDR3 runs to 14 residues. V was trimmed by 3 bases and J by 5 bases, leaving 12 bases between them. The CDR3 loop reads CASSLGGPKDTQYF. The CDR3, as DNA: TGTGCCAGCAGCTTGGGGGGGCCCAAAGATACGCAGTATTTT.

The rearrangement joins TRBV28 to TRBJ1-6; a possible D gene is TRBD1 (5 bases). CDR3 length: 15 amino acids. The V and J ends lost 5 bases and 0 bases respectively, with 8 bases between them. Germline CDR1 and CDR2: MDHEN and SYDVKM. DNA for the CDR3: TGTGCCAGCAGTGGGGCGAGCTCCTATAATTCACCCCTCCACTTT. This translates into CASSGASSYNSPLHF. Drawing the rest from reference TRBV28 and TRBJ1-6, the complete variable domain is DVKVTQSSRYLVKRTGEKVFLECVQDMDHENMFWYRQDPGLGLRLIYFSYDVKMKEKGDIPEGYSVSREKKERFSLILESASTNQTSMYLCASSGASSYNSPLHFGNGTRLTVT.

This clonotype was recorded at least ten times. The J gene is TRBJ2-7, the V gene TRBV14; D gene uncertain. Trimming removed 2 bases from V and 1 base from J, with 9 bases in between. This CDR3 contains 14 residues. CDR1 is SGHDN, CDR2 FVKESK, per germline. For the CDR3, the DNA is TGTGCCAGCAGCCAATGGGCCAGTTCCTACGAGCAGTACTTC. Protein sequence: CASSQWASSYEQYF.

The V and J genes are TRBV5-1 and TRBJ2-7; maybe TRBD1 (6 bases). There are 15 residues in the CDR3. Per germline, CDR1 SGHRS and CDR2 YFSETQ. Trimming stripped 1 base from V and 0 bases from J, with 11 bases between. This CDR3 is CASSLSTGTSYEQYF. CDR3 DNA: TGCGCCAGCAGCTTGTCCACAGGGACCTCCTACGAGCAGTACTTC.

This clonotype was seen ten or more times. The V and J genes are TRBV20-1 and TRBJ1-3; tentatively, D is TRBD1 (5 bases). The CDR3 has 13 residues. The ends were cut back, 2 bases at V and 1 base at J, with 6 bases in the middle. CDR1 DFQATT and CDR2 SNEGSKA come from the germline V gene (reference sequence). CDR3 nucleotide sequence: TGCAGTGCTAGACAGGGTTCTGGAAACACCATATATTTT. Translation: CSARQGSGNTIYF.

This chain connects TRBV5-1 to TRBJ1-1; 8 bases align to TRBD1. Germline V gene sequence: CDR1 SGHRS, CDR2 YFSETQ. The trim removed 4 bases at V and 1 base at J, leaving 9 bases unmatched. This CDR3 has 16 amino acids. CDR3 DNA sequence: TGCGCCAGCAGCGGGGGGACAGGAGTTTGGAACACTGAAGCTTTCTTT. Its translation: CASSGGTGVWNTEAFF.